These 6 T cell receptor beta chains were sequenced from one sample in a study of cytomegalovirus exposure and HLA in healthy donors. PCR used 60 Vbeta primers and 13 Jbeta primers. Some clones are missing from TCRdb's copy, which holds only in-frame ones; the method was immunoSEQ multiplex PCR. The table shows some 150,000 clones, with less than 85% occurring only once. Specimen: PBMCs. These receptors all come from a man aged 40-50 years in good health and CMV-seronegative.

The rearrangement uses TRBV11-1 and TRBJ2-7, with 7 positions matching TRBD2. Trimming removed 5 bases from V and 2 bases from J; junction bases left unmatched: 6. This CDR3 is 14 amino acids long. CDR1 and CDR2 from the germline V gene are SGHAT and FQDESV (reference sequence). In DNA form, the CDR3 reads TGTGCCAGCAGCCGCGGGGGTTACCCCTACGAGCAGTACTTC. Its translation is CASSRGGYPYEQYF.

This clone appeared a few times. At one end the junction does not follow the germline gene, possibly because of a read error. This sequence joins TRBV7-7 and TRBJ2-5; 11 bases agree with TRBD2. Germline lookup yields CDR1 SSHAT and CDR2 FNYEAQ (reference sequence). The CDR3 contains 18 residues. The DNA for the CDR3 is TGTGCTAGCAGCTCCATCAGCGGGCTAGCGGGGGGACTTTTTACCCAGTACTTC. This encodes CASSSISGLAGGLFTQYF.

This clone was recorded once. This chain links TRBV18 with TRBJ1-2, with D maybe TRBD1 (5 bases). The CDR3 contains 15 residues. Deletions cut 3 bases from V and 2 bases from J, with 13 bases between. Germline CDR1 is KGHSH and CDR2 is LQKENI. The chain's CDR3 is CASSPYQDTNYGYTF. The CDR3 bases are TGTGCCAGCTCACCGTACCAGGACACCAACTATGGCTACACCTTC. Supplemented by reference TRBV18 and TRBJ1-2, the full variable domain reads NAGVMQNPRHLVRRRGQEARLRCSPMKGHSHVYWYRQLPEEGLKFMVYLQKENIIDESGMPKERFSAEFPKEGPSILRIQQVVRGDSAAYFCASSPYQDTNYGYTFGSGTRLTVV.

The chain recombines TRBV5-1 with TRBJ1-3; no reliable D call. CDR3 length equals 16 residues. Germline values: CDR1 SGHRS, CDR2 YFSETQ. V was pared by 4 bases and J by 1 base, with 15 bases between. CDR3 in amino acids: CASSPSSSLSGNTIYF. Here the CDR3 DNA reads TGCGCCAGCAGCCCGAGCTCGAGCCTTTCTGGAAACACCATATATTTT. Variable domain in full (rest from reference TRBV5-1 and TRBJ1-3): KAGVTQTPRYLIKTRGQQVTLSCSPISGHRSVSWYQQTPGQGLQFLFEYFSETQRNKGNFPGRFSGRQFSNSRSEMNVSTLELGDSALYLCASSPSSSLSGNTIYFGEGSWLTVV.

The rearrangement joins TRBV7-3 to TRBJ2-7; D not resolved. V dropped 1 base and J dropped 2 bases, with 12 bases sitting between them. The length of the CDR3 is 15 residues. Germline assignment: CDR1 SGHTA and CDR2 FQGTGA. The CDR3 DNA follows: TGTGCCAGCAGCTTAAACCCCGGTACCCCCTACGAGCAGTACTTC. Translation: CASSLNPGTPYEQYF.

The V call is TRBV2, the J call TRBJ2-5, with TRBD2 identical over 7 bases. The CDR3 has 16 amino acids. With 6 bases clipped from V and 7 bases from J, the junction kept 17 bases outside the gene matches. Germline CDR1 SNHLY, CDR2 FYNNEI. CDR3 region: CASRGGAPLGGGTQYF. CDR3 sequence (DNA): TGTGCCAGCAGGGGAGGGGCCCCACTTGGGGGAGGGACCCAGTACTTC.